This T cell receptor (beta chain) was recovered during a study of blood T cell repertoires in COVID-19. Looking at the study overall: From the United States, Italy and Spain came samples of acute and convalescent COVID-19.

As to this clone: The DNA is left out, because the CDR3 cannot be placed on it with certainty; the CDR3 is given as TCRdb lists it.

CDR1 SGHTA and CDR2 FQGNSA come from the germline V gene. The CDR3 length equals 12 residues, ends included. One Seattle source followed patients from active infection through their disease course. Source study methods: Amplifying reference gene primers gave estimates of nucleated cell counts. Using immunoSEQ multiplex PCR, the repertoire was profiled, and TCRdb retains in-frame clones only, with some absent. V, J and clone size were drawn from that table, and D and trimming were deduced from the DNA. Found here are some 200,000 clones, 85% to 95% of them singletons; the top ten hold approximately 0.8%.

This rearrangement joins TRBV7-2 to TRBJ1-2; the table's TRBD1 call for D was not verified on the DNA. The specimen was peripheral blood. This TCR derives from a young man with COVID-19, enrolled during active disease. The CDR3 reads CASSFGPGGYTF.